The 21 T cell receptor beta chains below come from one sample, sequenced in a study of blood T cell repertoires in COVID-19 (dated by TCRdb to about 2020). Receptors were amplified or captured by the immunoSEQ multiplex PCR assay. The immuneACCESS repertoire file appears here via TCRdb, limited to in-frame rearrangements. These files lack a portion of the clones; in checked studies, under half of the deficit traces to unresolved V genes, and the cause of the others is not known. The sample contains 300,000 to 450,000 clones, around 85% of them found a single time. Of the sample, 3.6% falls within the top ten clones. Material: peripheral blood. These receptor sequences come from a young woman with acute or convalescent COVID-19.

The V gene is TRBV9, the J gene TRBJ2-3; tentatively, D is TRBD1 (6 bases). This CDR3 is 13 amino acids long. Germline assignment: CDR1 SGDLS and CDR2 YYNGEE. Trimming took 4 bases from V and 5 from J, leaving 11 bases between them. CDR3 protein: CASSPQGGDTQYF. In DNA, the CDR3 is TGTGCCAGCAGCCCCCAAGGGGGAGATACGCAGTATTTT.

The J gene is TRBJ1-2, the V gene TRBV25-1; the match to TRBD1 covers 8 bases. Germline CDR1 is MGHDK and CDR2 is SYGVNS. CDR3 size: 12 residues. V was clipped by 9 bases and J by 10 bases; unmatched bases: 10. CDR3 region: CASRGGQVDYTF. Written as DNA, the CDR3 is TGTGCCAGTAGGGGGGGACAGGTCGACTACACCTTC.

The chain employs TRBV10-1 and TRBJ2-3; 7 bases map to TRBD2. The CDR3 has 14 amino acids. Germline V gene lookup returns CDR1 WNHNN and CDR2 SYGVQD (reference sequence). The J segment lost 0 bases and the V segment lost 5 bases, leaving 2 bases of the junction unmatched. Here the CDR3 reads CASSNGGSTDTQYF. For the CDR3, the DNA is TGCGCCAGCAGTAACGGGGGGAGCACAGATACGCAGTATTTT.

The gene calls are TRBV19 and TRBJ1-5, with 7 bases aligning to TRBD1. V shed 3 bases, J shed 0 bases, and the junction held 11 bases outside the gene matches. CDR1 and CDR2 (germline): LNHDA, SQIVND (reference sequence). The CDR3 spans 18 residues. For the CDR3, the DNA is TGTGCCAGTAGTATTAACGAGGGGGCTAGATTTAGCAATCAGCCCCAGCATTTT. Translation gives CASSINEGARFSNQPQHF.

The CDR3 sequence: CASSDDSYEQYF. CDR3 coding DNA: TGTGCCAGCAGTGATGACAGCTACGAGCAGTACTTC. This rearrangement joins TRBV2 to TRBJ2-7; D is possibly TRBD1 (5 bases). Germline loops: CDR1 SNHLY, CDR2 FYNNEI. CDR3 length: 12 amino acids. Trimming stripped 3 bases from V and 3 bases from J, with 6 bases between.

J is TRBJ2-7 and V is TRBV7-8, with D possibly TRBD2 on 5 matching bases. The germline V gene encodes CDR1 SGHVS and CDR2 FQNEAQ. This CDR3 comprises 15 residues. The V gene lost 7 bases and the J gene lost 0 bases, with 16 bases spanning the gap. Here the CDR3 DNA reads TGTGCCAGCATCCTCGGAGGTGGAGCCTCCTACGAGCAGTACTTC. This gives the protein CASILGGGASYEQYF.

Here the CDR3 DNA reads TGCGCCAGCAGCCAAGTCGCGGGTTCTGGAAACACCATATATTTT. Amino acids: CASSQVAGSGNTIYF. The rearrangement joins TRBV4-1 to TRBJ1-3, with no clear D. The CDR3 runs to 15 residues. V was shortened by 1 base and J by 1 base, with 8 bases between the two germline ends. Germline assignment: CDR1 MGHRA and CDR2 YSYEKL.

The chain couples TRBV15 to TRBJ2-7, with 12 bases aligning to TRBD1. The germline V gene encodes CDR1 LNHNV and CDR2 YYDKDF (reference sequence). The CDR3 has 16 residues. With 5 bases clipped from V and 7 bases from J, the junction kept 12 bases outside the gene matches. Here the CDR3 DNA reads TGTGCCACCAGCCCCCTCTGGGGACAGGGGGCGAGGGAGCAGTACTTC. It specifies CATSPLWGQGAREQYF.

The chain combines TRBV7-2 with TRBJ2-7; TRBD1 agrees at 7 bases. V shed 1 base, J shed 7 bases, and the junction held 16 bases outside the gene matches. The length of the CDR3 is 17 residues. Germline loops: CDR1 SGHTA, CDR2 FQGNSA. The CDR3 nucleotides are TGTGCCAGCAGCTTAGAGGGGGACAGTCCTCCCCTTCGAGAGCAGTACTTC. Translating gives CASSLEGDSPPLREQYF.

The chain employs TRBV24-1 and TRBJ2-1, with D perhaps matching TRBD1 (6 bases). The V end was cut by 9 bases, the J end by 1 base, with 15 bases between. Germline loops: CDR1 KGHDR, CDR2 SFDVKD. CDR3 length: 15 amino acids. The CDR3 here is CATPWAGASYNEQFF. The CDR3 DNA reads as TGTGCCACCCCCTGGGCAGGGGCGTCCTACAATGAGCAGTTCTTC.

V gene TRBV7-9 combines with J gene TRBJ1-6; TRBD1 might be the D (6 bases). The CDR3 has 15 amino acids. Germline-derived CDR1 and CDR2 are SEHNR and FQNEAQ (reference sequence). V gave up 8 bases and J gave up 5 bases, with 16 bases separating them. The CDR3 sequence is CASEGTRRDNSPLHF. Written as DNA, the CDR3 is TGTGCCAGCGAAGGGACAAGAAGAGATAATTCACCCCTCCACTTT.

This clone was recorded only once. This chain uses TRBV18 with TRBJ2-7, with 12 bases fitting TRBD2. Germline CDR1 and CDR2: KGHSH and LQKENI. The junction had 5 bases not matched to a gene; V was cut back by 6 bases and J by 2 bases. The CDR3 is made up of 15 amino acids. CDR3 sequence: CASSATSGGTYEQYF. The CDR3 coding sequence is TGTGCCAGCTCGGCGACTAGCGGGGGAACCTACGAGCAGTACTTC.

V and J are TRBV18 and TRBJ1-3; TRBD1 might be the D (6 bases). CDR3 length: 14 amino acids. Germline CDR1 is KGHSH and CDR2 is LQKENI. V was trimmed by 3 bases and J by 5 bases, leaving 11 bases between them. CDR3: CASSPGQPRNTIYF. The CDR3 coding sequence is TGTGCCAGCTCACCCGGACAGCCCAGAAACACCATATATTTT.

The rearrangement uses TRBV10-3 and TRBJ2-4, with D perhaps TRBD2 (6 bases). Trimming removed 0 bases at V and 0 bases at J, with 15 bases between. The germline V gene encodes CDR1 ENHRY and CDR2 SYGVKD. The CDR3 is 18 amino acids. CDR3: CAISESSKGGVAKNIQYF. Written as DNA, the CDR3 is TGTGCCATCAGTGAGTCGAGCAAGGGCGGGGTAGCCAAAAACATTCAGTACTTC.

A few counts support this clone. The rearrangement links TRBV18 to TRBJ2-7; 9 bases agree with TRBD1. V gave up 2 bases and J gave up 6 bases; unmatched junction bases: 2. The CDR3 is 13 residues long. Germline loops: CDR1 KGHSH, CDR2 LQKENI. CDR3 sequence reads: CASSPKDRGEQYF. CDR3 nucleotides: TGTGCCAGCTCACCAAAGGACAGGGGCGAGCAGTACTTC.

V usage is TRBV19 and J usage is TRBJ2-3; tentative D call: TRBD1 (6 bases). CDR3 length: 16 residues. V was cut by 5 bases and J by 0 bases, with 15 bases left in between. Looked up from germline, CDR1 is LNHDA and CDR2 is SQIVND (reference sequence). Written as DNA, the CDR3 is TGTGCCAGTAGTCCCATGACAGGCTCTAGCACAGATACGCAGTATTTT. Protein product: CASSPMTGSSTDTQYF.

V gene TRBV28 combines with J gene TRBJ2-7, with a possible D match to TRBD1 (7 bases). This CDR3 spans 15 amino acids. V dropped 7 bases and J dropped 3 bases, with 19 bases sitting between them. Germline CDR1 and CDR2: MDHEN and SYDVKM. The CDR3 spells CASIQAGQSYYEQYF. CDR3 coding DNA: TGTGCCAGCATCCAGGCGGGACAGAGTTACTACGAGCAGTACTTC.

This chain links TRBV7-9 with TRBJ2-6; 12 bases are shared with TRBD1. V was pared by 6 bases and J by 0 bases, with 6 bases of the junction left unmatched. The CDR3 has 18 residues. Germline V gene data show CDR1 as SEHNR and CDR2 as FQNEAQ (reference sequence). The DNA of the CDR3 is TGTGCCAGCAGTTTTCCGGGACAGGGGGCCTCTGGGGCCAACGTCCTGACTTTC. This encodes CASSFPGQGASGANVLTF.

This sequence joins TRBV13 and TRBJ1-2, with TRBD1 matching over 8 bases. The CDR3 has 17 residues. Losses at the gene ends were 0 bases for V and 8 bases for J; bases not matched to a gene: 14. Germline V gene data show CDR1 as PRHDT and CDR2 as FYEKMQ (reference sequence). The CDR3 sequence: CASSLGGGFGTGLGYTF. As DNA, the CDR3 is TGTGCCAGCAGCTTAGGTGGCGGTTTTGGGACAGGTCTGGGCTACACCTTC.

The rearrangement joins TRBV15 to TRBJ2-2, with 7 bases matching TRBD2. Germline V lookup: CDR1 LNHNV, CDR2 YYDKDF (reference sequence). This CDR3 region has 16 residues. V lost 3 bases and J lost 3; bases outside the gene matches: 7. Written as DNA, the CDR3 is TGTGCCACCAGCAGCGGGCCGGGGAGGGACACCGGGGAGCTGTTTTTT. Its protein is CATSSGPGRDTGELFF. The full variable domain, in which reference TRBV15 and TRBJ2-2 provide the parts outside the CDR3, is DAMVIQNPRYQVTQFGKPVTLSCSQTLNHNVMYWYQQKSSQAPKLLFHYYDKDFNNEADTPDNFQSRRPNTSFCFLDIRSPGLGDTAMYLCATSSGPGRDTGELFFGEGSRLTVL.

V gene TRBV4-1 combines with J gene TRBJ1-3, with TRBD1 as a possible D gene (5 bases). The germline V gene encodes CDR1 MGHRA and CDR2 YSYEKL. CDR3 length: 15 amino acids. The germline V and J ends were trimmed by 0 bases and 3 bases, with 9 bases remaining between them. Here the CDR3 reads CASSQEAGLGNTIYF. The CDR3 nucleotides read TGCGCCAGCAGCCAAGAGGCAGGGCTTGGAAACACCATATATTTT.